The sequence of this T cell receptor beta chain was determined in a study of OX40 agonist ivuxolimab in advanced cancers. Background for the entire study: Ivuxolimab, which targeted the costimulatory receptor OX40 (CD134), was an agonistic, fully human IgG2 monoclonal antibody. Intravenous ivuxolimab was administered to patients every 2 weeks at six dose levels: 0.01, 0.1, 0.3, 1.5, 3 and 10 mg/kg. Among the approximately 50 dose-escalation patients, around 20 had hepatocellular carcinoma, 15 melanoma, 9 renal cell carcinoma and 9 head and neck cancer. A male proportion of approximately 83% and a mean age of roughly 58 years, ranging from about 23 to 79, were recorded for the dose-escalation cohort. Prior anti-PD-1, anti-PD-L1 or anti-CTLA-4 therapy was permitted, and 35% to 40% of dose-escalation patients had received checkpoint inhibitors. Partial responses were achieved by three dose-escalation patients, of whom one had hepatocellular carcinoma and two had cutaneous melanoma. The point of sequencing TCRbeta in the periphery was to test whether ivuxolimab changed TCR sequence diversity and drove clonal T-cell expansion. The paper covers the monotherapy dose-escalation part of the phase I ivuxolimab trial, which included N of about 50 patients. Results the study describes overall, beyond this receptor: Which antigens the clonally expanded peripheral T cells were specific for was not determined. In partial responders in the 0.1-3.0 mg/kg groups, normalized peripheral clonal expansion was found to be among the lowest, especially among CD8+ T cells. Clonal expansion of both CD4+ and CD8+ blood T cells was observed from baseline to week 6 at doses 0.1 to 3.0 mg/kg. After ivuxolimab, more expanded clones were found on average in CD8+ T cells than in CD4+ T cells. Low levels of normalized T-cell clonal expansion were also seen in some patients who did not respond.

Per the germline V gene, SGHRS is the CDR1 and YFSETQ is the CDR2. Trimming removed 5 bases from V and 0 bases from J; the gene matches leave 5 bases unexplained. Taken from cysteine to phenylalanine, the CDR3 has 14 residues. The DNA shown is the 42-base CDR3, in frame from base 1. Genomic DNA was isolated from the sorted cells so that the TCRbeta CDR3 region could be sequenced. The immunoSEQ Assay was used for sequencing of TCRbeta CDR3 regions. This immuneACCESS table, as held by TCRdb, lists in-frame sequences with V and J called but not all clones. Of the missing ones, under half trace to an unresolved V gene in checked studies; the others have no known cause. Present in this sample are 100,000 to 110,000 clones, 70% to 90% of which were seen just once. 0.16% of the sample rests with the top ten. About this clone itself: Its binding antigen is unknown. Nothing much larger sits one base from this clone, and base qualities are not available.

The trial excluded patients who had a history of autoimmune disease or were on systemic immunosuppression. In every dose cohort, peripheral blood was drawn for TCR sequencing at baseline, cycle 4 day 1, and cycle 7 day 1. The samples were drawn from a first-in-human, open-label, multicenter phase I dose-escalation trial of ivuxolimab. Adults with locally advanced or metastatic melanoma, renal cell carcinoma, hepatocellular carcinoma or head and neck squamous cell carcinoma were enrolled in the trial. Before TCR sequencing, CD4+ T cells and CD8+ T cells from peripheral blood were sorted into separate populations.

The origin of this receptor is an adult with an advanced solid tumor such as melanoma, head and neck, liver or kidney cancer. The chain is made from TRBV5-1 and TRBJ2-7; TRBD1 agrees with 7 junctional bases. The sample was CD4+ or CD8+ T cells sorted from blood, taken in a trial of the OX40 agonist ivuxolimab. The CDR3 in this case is CASRRGQDSYEQYF. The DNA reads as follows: TGCGCCAGCAGGAGAGGACAGGACTCCTACGAGCAGTACTTC.